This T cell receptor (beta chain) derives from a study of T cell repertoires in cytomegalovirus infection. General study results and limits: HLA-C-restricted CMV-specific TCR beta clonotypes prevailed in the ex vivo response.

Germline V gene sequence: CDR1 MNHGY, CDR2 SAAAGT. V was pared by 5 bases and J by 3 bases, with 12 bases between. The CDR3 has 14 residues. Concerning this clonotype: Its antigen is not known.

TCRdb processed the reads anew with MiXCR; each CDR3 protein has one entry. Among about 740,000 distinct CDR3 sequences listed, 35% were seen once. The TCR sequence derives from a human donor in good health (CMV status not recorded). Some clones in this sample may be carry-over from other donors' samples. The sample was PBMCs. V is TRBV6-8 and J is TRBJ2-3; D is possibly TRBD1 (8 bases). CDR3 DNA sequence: TGTGCCAGCAGTACAGGGGGGGGGACAGATACGCAGTATTTT. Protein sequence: CASSTGGGTDTQYF.